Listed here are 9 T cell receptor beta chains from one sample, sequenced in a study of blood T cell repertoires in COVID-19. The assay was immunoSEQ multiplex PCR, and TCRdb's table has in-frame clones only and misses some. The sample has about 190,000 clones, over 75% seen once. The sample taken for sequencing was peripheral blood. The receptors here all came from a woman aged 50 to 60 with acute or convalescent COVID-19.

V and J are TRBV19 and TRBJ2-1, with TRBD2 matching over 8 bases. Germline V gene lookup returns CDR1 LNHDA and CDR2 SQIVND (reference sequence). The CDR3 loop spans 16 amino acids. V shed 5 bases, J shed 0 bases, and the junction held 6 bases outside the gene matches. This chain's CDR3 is CASSRLAFSSYNEQFF. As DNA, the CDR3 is TGTGCCAGTAGTCGACTAGCGTTTAGCTCCTACAATGAGCAGTTCTTC. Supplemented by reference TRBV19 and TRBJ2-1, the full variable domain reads DGGITQSPKYLFRKEGQNVTLSCEQNLNHDAMYWYRQDPGQGLRLIYYSQIVNDFQKGDIAEGYSVSREKKESFPLTVTSAQKNPTAFYLCASSRLAFSSYNEQFFGPGTRLTVL.

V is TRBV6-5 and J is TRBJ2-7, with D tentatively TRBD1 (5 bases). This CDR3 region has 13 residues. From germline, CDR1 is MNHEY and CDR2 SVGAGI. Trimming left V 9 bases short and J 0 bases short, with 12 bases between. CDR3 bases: TGTGCCAGTAACAGGAGAAACTCCTACGAGCAGTACTTC. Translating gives CASNRRNSYEQYF.

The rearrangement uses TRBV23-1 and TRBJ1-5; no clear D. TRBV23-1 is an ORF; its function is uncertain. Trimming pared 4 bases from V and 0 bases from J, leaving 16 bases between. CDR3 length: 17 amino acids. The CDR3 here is CASSPSPRLCSNQPQHF. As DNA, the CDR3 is TGCGCCAGCAGTCCGAGCCCCAGGCTGTGTAGCAATCAGCCCCAGCATTTT.

DNA for the CDR3: TGCAGCGTTCGGCGAGTAACAGGGGGCGGGTACGAGCAGTACTTC. Protein product: CSVRRVTGGGYEQYF. The chain combines TRBV29-1 with TRBJ2-7; TRBD1 agrees at 9 bases. The CDR3 totals 15 residues. V lost 5 bases to trimming and J lost 4 bases; unmatched junction nucleotides: 12. The germline CDR1 and CDR2 sequences are SQVTM and ANQGSEA.

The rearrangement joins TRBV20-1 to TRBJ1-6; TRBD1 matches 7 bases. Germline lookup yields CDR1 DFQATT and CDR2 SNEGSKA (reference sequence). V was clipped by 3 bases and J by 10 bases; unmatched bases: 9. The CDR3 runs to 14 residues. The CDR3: CSASMTGNPSPLHF. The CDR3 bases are TGCAGTGCTAGTATGACAGGGAATCCCTCACCCCTCCACTTT.

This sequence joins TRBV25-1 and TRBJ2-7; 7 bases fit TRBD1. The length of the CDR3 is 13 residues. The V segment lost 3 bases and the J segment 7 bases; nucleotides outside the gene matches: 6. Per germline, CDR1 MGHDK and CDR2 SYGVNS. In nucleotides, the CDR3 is TGTGCCAGCAGTGAGCACAGGGGAGTGGAGCAGTACTTC. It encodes CASSEHRGVEQYF.

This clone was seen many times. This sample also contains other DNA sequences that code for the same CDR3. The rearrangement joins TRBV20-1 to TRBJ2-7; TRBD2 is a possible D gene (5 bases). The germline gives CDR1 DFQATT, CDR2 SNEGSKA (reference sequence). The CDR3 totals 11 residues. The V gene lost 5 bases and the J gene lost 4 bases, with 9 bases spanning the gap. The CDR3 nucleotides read TGCAGTGCTCCCCGGGGATACGAGCAGTACTTC. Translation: CSAPRGYEQYF.

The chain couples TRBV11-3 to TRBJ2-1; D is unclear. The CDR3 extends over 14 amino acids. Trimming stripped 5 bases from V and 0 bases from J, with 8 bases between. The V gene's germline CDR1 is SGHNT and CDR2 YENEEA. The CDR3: CASSVSGSYNEQFF. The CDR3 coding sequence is TGTGCCAGCAGCGTCTCAGGCTCCTACAATGAGCAGTTCTTC.

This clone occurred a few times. In DNA form, the CDR3 reads TGTGCCAGCAGTCCTTCGGGGGAGGGCCACGGCCCGTATGGCTACACCTTC. This translates into CASSPSGEGHGPYGYTF. The chain combines TRBV6-6 with TRBJ1-2; weak D call: TRBD1 (5 bases). The CDR3 sequence is 17 residues long. Between the trimmed V and J ends, which lost 5 bases and 5 bases, there was a span of 24 bases. Germline CDR1 is MNHNY and CDR2 is SVGAGI (reference sequence).